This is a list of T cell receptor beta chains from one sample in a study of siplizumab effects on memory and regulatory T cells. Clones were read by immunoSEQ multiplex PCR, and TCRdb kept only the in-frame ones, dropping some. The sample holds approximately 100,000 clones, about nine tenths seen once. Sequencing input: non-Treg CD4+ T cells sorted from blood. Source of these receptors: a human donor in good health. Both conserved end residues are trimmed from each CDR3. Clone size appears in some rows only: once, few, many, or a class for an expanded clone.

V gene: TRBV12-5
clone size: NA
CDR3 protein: ASGLGGTGVSTDTQY

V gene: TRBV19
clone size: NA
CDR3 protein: ASSISGGSGEQF

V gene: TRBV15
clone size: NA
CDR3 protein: ATTKPPDTQY

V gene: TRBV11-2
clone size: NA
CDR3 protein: ASSLGGVWADTQY

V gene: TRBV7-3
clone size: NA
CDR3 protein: ASSLIGLAGLNEQF

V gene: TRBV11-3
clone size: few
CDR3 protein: ASSLDKSRGVTEAF

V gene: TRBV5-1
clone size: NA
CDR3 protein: ASSLAQGRNSPLH

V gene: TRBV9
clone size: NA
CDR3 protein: ASSVGLSEQF

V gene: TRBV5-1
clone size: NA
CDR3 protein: ASSRITGSLSYEQY

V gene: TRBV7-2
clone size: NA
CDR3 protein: ASSEFGLQENIQY